The 17 T cell receptor beta chains listed next were all sequenced from one sample in a study of cytomegalovirus exposure and HLA in healthy donors. The PCR used 60 Vbeta and 13 Jbeta primers. Measured with immunoSEQ multiplex PCR; TCRdb has only the in-frame clones, and not every one. The sample consists of some 67,000 clones, about three quarters of them appearing once. Sequencing was carried out using PBMCs. The receptors come from a man in his forties in good health and CMV-seronegative.

This clone has a single count. This chain uses TRBV18 with TRBJ1-4; D is unclear. This CDR3 contains 14 residues. Germline loops: CDR1 KGHSH, CDR2 LQKENI. V gave up 4 bases and J gave up 8 bases, with 14 bases separating them. Here the CDR3 DNA reads TGTGCCAGCTCACGAGGGCCGGCCCGGGAAAAACTGTTTTTT. This sequence encodes CASSRGPAREKLFF.

This chain uses TRBV6-1 with TRBJ2-5; a possible D gene is TRBD2 (6 bases). TRBJ2-7 matches the DNA end more closely, so the J call is doubtful. The CDR3 runs 15 residues. Looked up from germline, CDR1 is MNHNS and CDR2 is SASEGT. The CDR3 DNA reads as TGTGCCAGCAGGTTTTTTGGGACTGGTTCCTACGAGCAGTACTTC. It codes for CASRFFGTGSYEQYF.

This chain joins TRBV5-6 and TRBJ1-3, with 7 positions matching TRBD1. The V gene's germline CDR1 is SGHDT and CDR2 YYEEEE. The CDR3 sequence is 16 residues long. V was pared by 4 bases and J by 0 bases, with 7 bases of the junction left unmatched. This CDR3 is CASSQGQKPSGNTIYF. In DNA form, the CDR3 reads TGTGCCAGCAGCCAGGGACAGAAACCCTCTGGAAACACCATATATTTT.

V usage is TRBV7-8 and J usage is TRBJ1-4; the D is unclear. Germline V lookup: CDR1 SGHVS, CDR2 FQNEAQ. Trimming pared 4 bases from V and 0 bases from J, leaving 6 bases between. The CDR3 extends over 14 amino acids. The CDR3, as DNA: TGTGCCAGCAGCTCCGGGGCAACTAATGAAAAACTGTTTTTT. Encoded protein: CASSSGATNEKLFF.

The chain links TRBV10-1 to TRBJ2-2, with a tentative D call TRBD1 (6 bases). This CDR3 spans 16 amino acids. V lost 5 bases to trimming and J lost 2 bases, with 15 bases between them. Germline V gives CDR1 WNHNN, CDR2 SYGVQD (reference sequence). The CDR3 sequence: CASSQYREANTGELFF. The CDR3 DNA sequence: TGCGCCAGCAGTCAATACAGGGAAGCTAACACCGGGGAGCTGTTTTTT.

This sequence joins TRBV2 and TRBJ1-2, with D maybe TRBD1 (5 bases). Trimming removed 9 bases from V and 0 bases from J, with 17 bases in between. Germline V lookup: CDR1 SNHLY, CDR2 FYNNEI. The CDR3 consists of 15 residues. The CDR3 region is CASCSQGLANYGYTF. In nucleotides, the CDR3 is TGTGCCAGTTGTTCGCAGGGCCTAGCTAACTATGGCTACACCTTC.

J is TRBJ1-2 and V is TRBV19, with TRBD1 matching over 7 bases. The CDR3 loop spans 16 amino acids. V lost 1 base and J lost 6; bases outside the gene matches: 11. From germline, CDR1 is LNHDA and CDR2 SQIVND (reference sequence). CDR3 bases: TGTGCCAGTAGTATAGTGGGCCTGGACAGGATGGATGGCTACACCTTC. It encodes CASSIVGLDRMDGYTF.

J is TRBJ2-7 and V is TRBV28; the D gene is possibly TRBD2 (6 bases). V lost 2 bases and J 4 bases, leaving 15 bases between the germline ends. This CDR3 is 15 amino acids long. Germline-derived CDR1 and CDR2 are MDHEN and SYDVKM. For the CDR3, the DNA is TGTGCCAGCAGTTTAGGGGGGAGCTGGCTGTACGAGCAGTACTTC. As protein: CASSLGGSWLYEQYF.

The rearrangement links TRBV2 to TRBJ2-5; 7 bases match TRBD1. Trimming at V came to 7 bases and at J to 5 bases, leaving 10 bases not matched to a gene. The germline V gene encodes CDR1 SNHLY and CDR2 FYNNEI. The CDR3 sequence is 14 residues long. The CDR3 sequence is CASIINRGAETQYF. DNA of the CDR3: TGTGCCAGCATAATAAACAGGGGTGCCGAGACCCAGTACTTC.

The chain combines TRBV25-1 with TRBJ2-2, with a weak D call TRBD2 (5 bases). Germline lookup yields CDR1 MGHDK and CDR2 SYGVNS. Deletions cut 2 bases from V and 0 bases from J, with 10 bases between. The CDR3 loop spans 16 amino acids. The CDR3 is CASSEMADSNTGELFF. In nucleotides, the CDR3 is TGTGCCAGCAGTGAAATGGCGGACTCGAACACCGGGGAGCTGTTTTTT.

V is TRBV5-5 and J is TRBJ2-7; TRBD1 aligns across 7 bases. The CDR3 totals 13 residues. With V trimmed by 3 bases and J by 7 bases, 7 bases remained unmatched. Germline lookup yields CDR1 SGHKS and CDR2 YYEKEE (reference sequence). The CDR3 reads CASSSGTAIEQYF. In nucleotides, the CDR3 is TGTGCCAGCAGCTCCGGGACAGCCATTGAGCAGTACTTC. The full variable domain, in which reference TRBV5-5 and TRBJ2-7 provide the parts outside the CDR3, is DAGVTQSPTHLIKTRGQQVTLRCSPISGHKSVSWYQQVLGQGPQFIFQYYEKEERGRGNFPDRFSARQFPNYSSELNVNALLLGDSALYLCASSSGTAIEQYFGPGTRLTVT.

The chain recombines TRBV5-5 with TRBJ2-5, with 11 bases matching TRBD2. The J call is in doubt because the DNA end fits TRBJ2-7 better. The CDR3 runs 16 residues. Germline loops: CDR1 SGHKS, CDR2 YYEKEE (reference sequence). In DNA form, the CDR3 reads TGTGCCAGCAGCTTGGGACTAGCGGGACCGTACTACGAGCAGTACTTC. It specifies CASSLGLAGPYYEQYF.

The chain joins TRBV5-4 to TRBJ2-1; maybe TRBD1 (6 bases). The CDR3 contains 17 residues. The V end lost 4 bases, the J end lost 0 bases, and 17 bases lay between the germline ends. The germline V gene has CDR1 SGHNT and CDR2 YYREEE (reference sequence). Here the CDR3 reads CASSDAGARSSYNEQFF. The CDR3 DNA follows: TGTGCCAGCAGCGACGCAGGGGCGAGGAGCTCCTACAATGAGCAGTTCTTC.

This chain joins TRBV7-8 and TRBJ2-7; D remains unclear. Germline V gene lookup returns CDR1 SGHVS and CDR2 FQNEAQ. V lost 6 bases, J lost 3 bases, and 15 bases lay in between. This CDR3 region has 14 residues. CDR3 region: CASRSGAPVYEQYF. The CDR3 DNA reads as TGTGCCAGCAGATCAGGCGCCCCGGTCTACGAGCAGTACTTC.

The chain carries TRBV19 and TRBJ2-5; unclear D gene. Germline V gene lookup returns CDR1 LNHDA and CDR2 SQIVND (reference sequence). The CDR3 length is 15 residues. V was pared by 2 bases and J by 5 bases, with 15 bases between. The chain's CDR3 is CASSINRSPSETQYF. In DNA, the CDR3 is TGTGCCAGTAGTATAAATAGGAGTCCCTCGGAGACCCAGTACTTC.

V is TRBV11-2 and J is TRBJ2-1; D perhaps matches TRBD2 (6 bases). The CDR3 consists of 15 residues. Trimming left V 5 bases short and J 10 bases short, with 21 bases between. Germline V CDR1 and CDR2: SGHAT, FQNNGV. The CDR3 protein is CASSRQSPRAGEQFF. CDR3 coding DNA: TGTGCCAGCAGCCGTCAGAGCCCGCGGGCGGGGGAGCAGTTCTTC.

The CDR3 protein is CASWFSNSDTQYF. In DNA, the CDR3 is TGCGCCAGCTGGTTTTCTAACTCGGATACGCAGTATTTT. This chain uses TRBV10-2 with TRBJ2-3; D gene unclear. The germline V gene has CDR1 WSHSY and CDR2 SAAADI. V was shortened by 8 bases and J by 6 bases, with 15 bases between the two germline ends. This CDR3 has 13 residues.